Listed below are T cell receptor beta chains from one sample, sequenced in a study of T cell responses to AZD1222 COVID-19 vaccine. The data were produced by immunoSEQ multiplex PCR, yet TCRdb's version contains in-frame clones alone and is incomplete. This sample carries about 97,000 clones, approximately 84% of them seen once, and the ten largest clones take more than 15%. The sequencing here drew on peripheral blood, taken on day 0 of AZD1222 vaccination. The receptor source for this set is an adult in good health. The conserved cysteine and the conserved F or W are not part of the CDR3 here.

cdr3_aa: ASSPGQTYEQY
v_call: TRBV6-5
j_call: TRBJ2-7

cdr3_aa: ASRRQIGEAF
v_call: TRBV19
j_call: TRBJ1-1

cdr3_aa: ASSPGRLAGSYEQY
v_call: TRBV5-1
j_call: TRBJ2-7

cdr3_aa: ASSYGGQSSIGYT
v_call: TRBV6-5
j_call: TRBJ1-2

cdr3_aa: ASGLVLSGVGTEAF
v_call: TRBV12-5
j_call: TRBJ1-1

cdr3_aa: ASSQRGTYGYT
v_call: TRBV3-1/TRBV3-2
j_call: TRBJ1-2

cdr3_aa: ASSPTLTEVAQH
v_call: TRBV27
j_call: TRBJ1-5

cdr3_aa: ASSRGLNTDTQY
v_call: TRBV27
j_call: TRBJ2-3

cdr3_aa: ASSLQGYANEKLF
v_call: TRBV27
j_call: TRBJ1-4

cdr3_aa: ASSFVAGGGQETQY
v_call: TRBV5-4
j_call: TRBJ2-5

cdr3_aa: AISEQGKMAGGYT
v_call: TRBV10-3
j_call: TRBJ1-2

cdr3_aa: ASGLADSRVLNTEAF
v_call: TRBV12-5
j_call: TRBJ1-1

cdr3_aa: ASTGAPNQPQH
v_call: TRBV2
j_call: TRBJ1-5

cdr3_aa: ASRTGYTGELF
v_call: TRBV10-1
j_call: TRBJ2-2

cdr3_aa: ATSDPSGDTQY
v_call: TRBV24-1
j_call: TRBJ2-3

cdr3_aa: ASSQGLRGRGNTIY
v_call: TRBV4-1
j_call: TRBJ1-3

cdr3_aa: SVGARQTDTQY
v_call: TRBV29-1
j_call: TRBJ2-3

cdr3_aa: ASSVSARGENSPLH
v_call: TRBV9
j_call: TRBJ1-6

cdr3_aa: ASSEFQGTDTQY
v_call: TRBV6-4
j_call: TRBJ2-3

cdr3_aa: ASSGGDSSGNTIY
v_call: TRBV5-1
j_call: TRBJ1-3

cdr3_aa: ASSLQGPLH
v_call: TRBV27
j_call: TRBJ1-6

cdr3_aa: ASSILAGGSYEQY
v_call: TRBV6-4
j_call: TRBJ2-7

cdr3_aa: ASSVRTLNTEAF
v_call: TRBV21-1
j_call: TRBJ1-1

cdr3_aa: ASSLVSASLYEQY
v_call: TRBV5-1
j_call: TRBJ2-7

cdr3_aa: ASRPTGNTEAF
v_call: TRBV6-5
j_call: TRBJ1-1

cdr3_aa: ASSWAGGSNEQF
v_call: TRBV11-2
j_call: TRBJ2-1

cdr3_aa: ASSQVGNTIY
v_call: TRBV3-1/TRBV3-2
j_call: TRBJ1-3

cdr3_aa: SVRVSAGNTIY
v_call: TRBV29-1
j_call: TRBJ1-3

cdr3_aa: ASSYLSIAGGYT
v_call: TRBV5-1
j_call: TRBJ1-2

cdr3_aa: ASSSWGGGGSYGYT
v_call: TRBV27
j_call: TRBJ1-2